The sequence of this TCR beta chain was determined in a study of vaccination and CD4 T cells after COVID-19. The Oncomine TCR Beta short-read assay generated sequence data from the DNA of cultured CD4+ T cells. Scientists extracted genomic DNA from CD4+ T cells grown in culture. TCRdb ran MiXCR on the PCR reads and lists one entry per CDR3 protein. The sample includes approximately 7,700 distinct CDR3 sequences, about 50% seen only once; the top ten take around 12%. The V gene end was trimmed by 5 bases and the J gene end by 2 bases; junction bases not matched to a gene: 3. The CDR3 consists of 13 residues. Germline values: CDR1 SNHLY, CDR2 FYNNEI. As for treatment: roughly 11-day PBMC culture with coronavirus spike peptide pools or control peptides (ViraFEST assay). The unexposed donor provided CD4+ T cells, which were taken before the COVID-19 pandemic (2011-2018). Study outcomes and limitations: A median of 86.3% of reactive clones, in convalescent patients, became evident only post-vaccination.

Notes on this clonotype: Its specificity is unknown.

The material sequenced was CD4+ T cells from blood, cultured in vitro. This TCR was sampled from a human donor in good health. The V call is TRBV2, the J call TRBJ2-7; 7 nucleotides align to TRBD2. CDR3 loop: CASSSLAAYEQYF. For the CDR3, the DNA is TGTGCCAGCAGTAGTCTAGCGGCCTACGAGCAGTACTTC.